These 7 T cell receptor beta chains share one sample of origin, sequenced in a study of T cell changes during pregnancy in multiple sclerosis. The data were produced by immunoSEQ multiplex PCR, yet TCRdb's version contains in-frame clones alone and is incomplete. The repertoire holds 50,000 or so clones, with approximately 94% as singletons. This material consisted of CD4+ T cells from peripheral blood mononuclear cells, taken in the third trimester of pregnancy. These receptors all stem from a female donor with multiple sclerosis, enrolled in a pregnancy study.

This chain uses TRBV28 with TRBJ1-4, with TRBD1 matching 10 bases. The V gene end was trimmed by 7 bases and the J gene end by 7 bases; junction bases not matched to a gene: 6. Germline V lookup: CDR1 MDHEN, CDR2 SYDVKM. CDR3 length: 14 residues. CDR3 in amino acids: CASNRQGAGEKLFF. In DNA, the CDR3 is TGTGCCAGCAACCGACAGGGGGCTGGTGAAAAACTGTTTTTT.

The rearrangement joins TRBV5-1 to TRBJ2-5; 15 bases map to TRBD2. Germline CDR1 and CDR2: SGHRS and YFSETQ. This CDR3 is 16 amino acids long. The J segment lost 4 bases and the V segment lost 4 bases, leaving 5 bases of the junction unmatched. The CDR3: CASSGLAGGLAETQYF. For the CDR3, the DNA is TGCGCCAGCAGCGGACTAGCGGGAGGGCTCGCAGAGACCCAGTACTTC.

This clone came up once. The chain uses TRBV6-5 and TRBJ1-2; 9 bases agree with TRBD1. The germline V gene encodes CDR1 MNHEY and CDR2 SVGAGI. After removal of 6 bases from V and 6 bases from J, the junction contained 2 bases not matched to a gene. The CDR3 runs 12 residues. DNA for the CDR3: TGTGCCAGCAGCGGGACAGGGCATGGCTACACCTTC. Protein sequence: CASSGTGHGYTF.

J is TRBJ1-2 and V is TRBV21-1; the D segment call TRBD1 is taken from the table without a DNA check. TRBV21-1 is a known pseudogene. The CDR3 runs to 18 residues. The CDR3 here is CASSARNYRGLEPPGYTF. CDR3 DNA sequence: TGTGCCAGCAGCGCTCGTAATTACAGGGGGCTTGAACCTCCCGGCTACACCTTC.

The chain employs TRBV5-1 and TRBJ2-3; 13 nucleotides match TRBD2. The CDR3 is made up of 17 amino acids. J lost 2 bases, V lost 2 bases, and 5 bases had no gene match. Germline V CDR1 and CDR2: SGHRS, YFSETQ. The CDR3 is CASSLWGTSGNTDTQYF. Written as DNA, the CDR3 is TGCGCCAGCAGCTTATGGGGGACTAGCGGGAACACAGATACGCAGTATTTT.

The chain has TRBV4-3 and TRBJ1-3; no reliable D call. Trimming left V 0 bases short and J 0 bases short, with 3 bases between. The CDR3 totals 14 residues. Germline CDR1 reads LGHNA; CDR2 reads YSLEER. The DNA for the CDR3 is TGCGCCAGCAGCCAAGACCACTCTGGAAACACCATATATTTT. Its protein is CASSQDHSGNTIYF.

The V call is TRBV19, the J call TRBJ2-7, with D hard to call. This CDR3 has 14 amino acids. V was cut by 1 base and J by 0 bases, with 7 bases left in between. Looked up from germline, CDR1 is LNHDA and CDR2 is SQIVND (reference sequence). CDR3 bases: TGTGCCAGTAGTATAGTGGGCTCCTCCTACGAGCAGTACTTC. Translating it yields CASSIVGSSYEQYF. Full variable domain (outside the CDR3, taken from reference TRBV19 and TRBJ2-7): DGGITQSPKYLFRKEGQNVTLSCEQNLNHDAMYWYRQDPGQGLRLIYYSQIVNDFQKGDIAEGYSVSREKKESFPLTVTSAQKNPTAFYLCASSIVGSSYEQYFGPGTRLTVT.